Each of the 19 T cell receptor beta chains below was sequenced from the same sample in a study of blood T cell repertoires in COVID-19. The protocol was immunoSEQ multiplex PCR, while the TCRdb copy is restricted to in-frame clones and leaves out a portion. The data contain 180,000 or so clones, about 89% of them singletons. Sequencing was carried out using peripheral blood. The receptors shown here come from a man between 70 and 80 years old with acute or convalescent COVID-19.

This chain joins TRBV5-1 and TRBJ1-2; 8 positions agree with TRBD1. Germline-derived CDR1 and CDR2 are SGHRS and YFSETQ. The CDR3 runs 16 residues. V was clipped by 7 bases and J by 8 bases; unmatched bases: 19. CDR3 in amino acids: CASSPGLGQGAKGYTF. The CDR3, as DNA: TGCGCCAGCTCTCCTGGCCTAGGGCAGGGGGCGAAGGGCTACACCTTC.

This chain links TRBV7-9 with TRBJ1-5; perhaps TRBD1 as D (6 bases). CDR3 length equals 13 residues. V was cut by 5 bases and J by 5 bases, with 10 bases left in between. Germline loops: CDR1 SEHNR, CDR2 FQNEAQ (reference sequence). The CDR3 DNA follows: TGTGCCAGCAGCAACTCAGGGGATCAGCCCCAGCATTTT. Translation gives CASSNSGDQPQHF.

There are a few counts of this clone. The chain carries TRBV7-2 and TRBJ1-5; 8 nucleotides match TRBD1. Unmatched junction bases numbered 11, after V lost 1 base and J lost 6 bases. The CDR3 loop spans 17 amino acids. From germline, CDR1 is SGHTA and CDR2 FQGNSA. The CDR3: CASSLGFLPGGSQPQHF. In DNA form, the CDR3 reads TGTGCCAGCAGCTTAGGTTTTTTGCCAGGGGGCAGTCAGCCCCAGCATTTT. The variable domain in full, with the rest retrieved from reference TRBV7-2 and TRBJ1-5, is GAGVSQSPSNKVTEKGKDVELRCDPISGHTALYWYRQSLGQGLEFLIYFQGNSAPDKSGLPSDRFSAERTGGSVSTLTIQRTQQEDSAVYLCASSLGFLPGGSQPQHFGDGTRLSIL.

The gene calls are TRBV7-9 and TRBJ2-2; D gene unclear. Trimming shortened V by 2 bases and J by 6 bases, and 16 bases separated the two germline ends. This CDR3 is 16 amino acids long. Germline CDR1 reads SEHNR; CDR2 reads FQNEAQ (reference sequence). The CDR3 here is CASSLRPDEVAGELFF. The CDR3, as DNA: TGTGCCAGCAGCTTACGGCCGGATGAGGTGGCCGGGGAGCTGTTTTTT.

Here the CDR3 DNA reads TGTGCCATCAGGCAGGGGCGGGTGGACACTGAAGCTTTCTTT. This encodes CAIRQGRVDTEAFF. This chain connects TRBV10-3 to TRBJ1-1; perhaps TRBD1 as D (6 bases). There are 14 residues in the CDR3. The V end was cut by 6 bases, the J end by 3 bases, with 14 bases between. Per germline, CDR1 ENHRY and CDR2 SYGVKD.

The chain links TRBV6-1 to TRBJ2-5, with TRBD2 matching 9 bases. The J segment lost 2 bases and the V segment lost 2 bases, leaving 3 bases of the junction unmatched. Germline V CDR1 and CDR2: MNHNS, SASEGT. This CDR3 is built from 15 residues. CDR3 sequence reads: CASSEFSGSQETQYF. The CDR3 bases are TGTGCCAGCAGTGAATTTAGCGGGAGTCAAGAGACCCAGTACTTC.

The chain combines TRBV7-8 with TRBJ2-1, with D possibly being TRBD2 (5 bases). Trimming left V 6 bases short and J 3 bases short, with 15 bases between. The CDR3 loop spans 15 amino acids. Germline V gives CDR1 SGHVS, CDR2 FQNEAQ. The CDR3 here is CASRPPIGDYNEQFF. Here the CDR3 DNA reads TGTGCCAGCAGGCCCCCCATCGGGGACTACAATGAGCAGTTCTTC.

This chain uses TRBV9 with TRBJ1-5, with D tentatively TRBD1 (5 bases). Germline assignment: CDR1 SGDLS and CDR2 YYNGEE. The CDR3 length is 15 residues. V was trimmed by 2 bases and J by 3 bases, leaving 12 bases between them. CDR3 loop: CASSVSGLDNQPQHF. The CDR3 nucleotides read TGTGCCAGCAGCGTGTCAGGGTTGGACAATCAGCCCCAGCATTTT.

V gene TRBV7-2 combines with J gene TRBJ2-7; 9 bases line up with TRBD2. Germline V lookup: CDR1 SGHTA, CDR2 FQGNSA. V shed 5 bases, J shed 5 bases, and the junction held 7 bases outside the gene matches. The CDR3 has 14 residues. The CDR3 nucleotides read TGTGCCAGCAGCCCAAGCGGGGGGTTGCACGAGCAGTACTTC. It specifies CASSPSGGLHEQYF. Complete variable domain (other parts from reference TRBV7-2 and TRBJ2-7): GAGVSQSPSNKVTEKGKDVELRCDPISGHTALYWYRQSLGQGLEFLIYFQGNSAPDKSGLPSDRFSAERTGGSVSTLTIQRTQQEDSAVYLCASSPSGGLHEQYFGPGTRLTVT.

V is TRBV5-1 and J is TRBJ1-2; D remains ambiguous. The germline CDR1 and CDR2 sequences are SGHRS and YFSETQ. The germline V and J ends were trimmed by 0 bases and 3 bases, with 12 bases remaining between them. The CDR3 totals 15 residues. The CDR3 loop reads CASSLAEGSDYGYTF. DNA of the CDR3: TGCGCCAGCAGCTTGGCCGAGGGCTCGGACTATGGCTACACCTTC.

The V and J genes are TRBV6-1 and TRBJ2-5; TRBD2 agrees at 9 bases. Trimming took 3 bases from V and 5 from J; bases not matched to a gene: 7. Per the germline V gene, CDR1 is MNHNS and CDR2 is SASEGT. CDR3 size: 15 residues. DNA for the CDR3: TGTGCCAGCAGTGAGAGCGGGGGGACCCGCGAGACCCAGTACTTC. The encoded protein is CASSESGGTRETQYF.

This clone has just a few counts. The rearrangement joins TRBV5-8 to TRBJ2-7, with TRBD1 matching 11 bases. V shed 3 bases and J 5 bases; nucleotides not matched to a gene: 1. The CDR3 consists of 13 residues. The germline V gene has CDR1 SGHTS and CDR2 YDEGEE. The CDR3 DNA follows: TGTGCCAGCAGCTGGGGACAGGGGGACGAGCAGTACTTC. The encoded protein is CASSWGQGDEQYF.

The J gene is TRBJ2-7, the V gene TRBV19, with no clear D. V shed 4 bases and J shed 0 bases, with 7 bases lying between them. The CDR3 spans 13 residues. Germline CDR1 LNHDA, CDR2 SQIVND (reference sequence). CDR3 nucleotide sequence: TGTGCCAGTAGTAACAGCCGCTCCTACGAGCAGTACTTC. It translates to CASSNSRSYEQYF.

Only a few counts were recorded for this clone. This CDR3 is CASSPRVGDEQFF. Here the CDR3 DNA reads TGTGCCAGCTCACCCAGGGTAGGGGATGAGCAGTTCTTC. V usage is TRBV18 and J usage is TRBJ2-1, with D possibly TRBD1 on 5 matching bases. The CDR3 is 13 residues long. In germline, CDR1 is KGHSH, CDR2 LQKENI. V lost 3 bases and J 8 bases, leaving 11 bases between the germline ends. Looking up the rest from reference TRBV18 and TRBJ2-1 gives the full variable domain: NAGVMQNPRHLVRRRGQEARLRCSPMKGHSHVYWYRQLPEEGLKFMVYLQKENIIDESGMPKERFSAEFPKEGPSILRIQQVVRGDSAAYFCASSPRVGDEQFFGPGTRLTVL.

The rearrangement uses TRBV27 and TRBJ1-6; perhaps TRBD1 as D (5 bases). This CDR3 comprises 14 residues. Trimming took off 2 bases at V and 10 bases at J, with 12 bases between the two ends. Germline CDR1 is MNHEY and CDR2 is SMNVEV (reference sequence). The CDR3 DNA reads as TGTGCCAGCAGTTTAGGAGGGGTCTACTCACCCCTCCACTTT. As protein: CASSLGGVYSPLHF.

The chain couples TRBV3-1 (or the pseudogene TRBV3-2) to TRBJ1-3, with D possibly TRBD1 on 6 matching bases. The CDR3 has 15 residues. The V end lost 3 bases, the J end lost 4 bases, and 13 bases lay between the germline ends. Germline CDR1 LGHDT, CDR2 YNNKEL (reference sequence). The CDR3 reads CASSQNQDSGNTIYF. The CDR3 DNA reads TGTGCCAGCAGCCAGAACCAGGACAGCGGAAACACCATATATTTT.

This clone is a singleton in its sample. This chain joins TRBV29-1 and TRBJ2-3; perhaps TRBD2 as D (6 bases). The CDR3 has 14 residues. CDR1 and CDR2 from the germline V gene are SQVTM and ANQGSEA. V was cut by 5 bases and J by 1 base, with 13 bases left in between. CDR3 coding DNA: TGCAGCGTTACAAGGAGCGGGCGCACAGATACGCAGTATTTT. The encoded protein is CSVTRSGRTDTQYF.

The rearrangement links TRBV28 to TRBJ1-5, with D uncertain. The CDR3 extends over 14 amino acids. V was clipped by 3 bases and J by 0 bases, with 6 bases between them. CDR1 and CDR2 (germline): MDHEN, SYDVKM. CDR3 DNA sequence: TGTGCCAGCAGTTTCCAGTATAGCAATCAGCCCCAGCATTTT. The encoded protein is CASSFQYSNQPQHF.

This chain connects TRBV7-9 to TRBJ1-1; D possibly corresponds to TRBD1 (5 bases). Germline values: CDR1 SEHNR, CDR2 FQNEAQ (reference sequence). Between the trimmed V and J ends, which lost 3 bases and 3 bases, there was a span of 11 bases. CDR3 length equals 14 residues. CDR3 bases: TGTGCCAGCAGCTTGGGCAGGGTGTACACTGAAGCTTTCTTT. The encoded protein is CASSLGRVYTEAFF.